Each of the 2 T cell receptor beta chains below was sequenced from the same sample in a study of beta chain features in type 1 diabetes (dated by TCRdb to between 2018 and 2020). Receptor amplification or capture employed the immunoSEQ multiplex PCR assay. The High Capacity cDNA Reverse Transcription Kit was used to reverse transcribe all of the isolated RNA, meaning that expressed TCRB transcripts were what got sequenced. This is the immuneACCESS table as TCRdb keeps it, with only in-frame sequences that have V and J called. A part of the clones is gone; compared with another copy, unresolved V genes explain less than half, and the rest is unexplained. Within this sample are 350,000 to 450,000 clones, with about 15% of them counted one time only. About 0.018% of the sample is taken by the ten largest. The specimen sequenced was naive CD4+ T cells from blood. The cell subset or site label corresponds to: true naive CD4+ T cells. The origin of the receptors is a woman between 18 and 29 years old in good health.

V gene TRBV25-1 combines with J gene TRBJ1-2; D call uncertain. This CDR3 has 14 amino acids. Trimming took 1 base from V and 4 from J, leaving 10 bases between them. Germline V gene sequence: CDR1 MGHDK, CDR2 SYGVNS. CDR3 DNA: TGTGCCAGCAGTGAATTTGAGGAGGCCTATGGCTACACCTTC. Translating it yields CASSEFEEAYGYTF.

The gene calls are TRBV7-2 and TRBJ1-5, with a possible D match to TRBD1 (6 bases). Germline lookup yields CDR1 SGHTA and CDR2 FQGNSA. CDR3 size: 14 residues. V lost 6 bases, J lost 7 bases, and 16 bases lay in between. CDR3 sequence (DNA): TGTGCCAGCAGAGGGTCGGCCAGGGGACAGCCCCAGCATTTT. This translates into CASRGSARGQPQHF.